This passage covers 22 T cell receptor beta chains from one sample sequenced in a study of cytomegalovirus exposure and HLA in healthy donors (dated by TCRdb to the late 2010s). Library construction relied on the immunoSEQ multiplex PCR assay. A mixture of 60 forward primers for TCR Vbeta segments and 13 reverse primers for TCR Jbeta segments was used in the multiplex PCR. The table comes from immuneACCESS by way of TCRdb, which keeps in-frame sequences with V and J called. Part of the clones is missing from these tables; in studies checked, under half for an unresolved V gene and the rest for unknown reasons. Across this sample there are approximately 290,000 clones, with 75% to 85% seen only once. The leading ten clones occupy about 0.28% of the sample. The sequencing sample was made of PBMCs. These receptors were taken from a girl aged 2-10 years in good health and CMV-seronegative.

This chain links TRBV7-7 with TRBJ2-2, with no clear D. V was pared by 3 bases and J by 4 bases, with 12 bases between. The CDR3 extends over 15 amino acids. Looked up from germline, CDR1 is SSHAT and CDR2 is FNYEAQ (reference sequence). The CDR3 DNA follows: TGTGCCAGCAGCTTCGCGGCCTCGGGCACCGGGGAGCTGTTTTTT. It yields the protein CASSFAASGTGELFF.

V and J are TRBV19 and TRBJ2-5; tentatively, D is TRBD2 (6 bases). From germline, CDR1 is LNHDA and CDR2 SQIVND (reference sequence). Trimming left V 5 bases short and J 2 bases short, with 9 bases between. The CDR3 is made up of 13 amino acids. The CDR3 reads CASSSGLQETQYF. The CDR3 nucleotides read TGTGCCAGTAGTTCCGGACTACAAGAGACCCAGTACTTC.

The chain joins TRBV6-5 to TRBJ1-1; D remains unclear. Between the trimmed V and J ends, which lost 2 bases and 5 bases, there was a span of 12 bases. This CDR3 contains 14 residues. CDR1 MNHEY and CDR2 SVGAGI come from the germline V gene. DNA for the CDR3: TGTGCCAGCAGTTACAGCTACGCGAAGACTGAAGCTTTCTTT. It specifies CASSYSYAKTEAFF.

The chain couples TRBV28 to TRBJ1-2, with 8 bases matching TRBD1. Germline V gene sequence: CDR1 MDHEN, CDR2 SYDVKM. With V trimmed by 5 bases and J by 1 base, 6 bases remained unmatched. The CDR3 sequence is 15 residues long. The DNA for the CDR3 is TGTGCCAGCAGTCCGGGACAGGCGATTAACTATGGCTACACCTTC. It translates to CASSPGQAINYGYTF.

The table lists this clone with a few counts. This rearrangement joins TRBV6-6 to TRBJ2-1; TRBD2 aligns across 7 bases. V was clipped by 0 bases and J by 9 bases; unmatched bases: 11. Germline loops: CDR1 MNHNY, CDR2 SVGAGI (reference sequence). The length of the CDR3 is 16 residues. The CDR3 nucleotides read TGTGCCAGCAGTTACTCGAATTTAGTAGCGGGCGGTGAGCAGTTCTTC. It yields the protein CASSYSNLVAGGEQFF.

The chain carries TRBV6-1 and TRBJ2-1; 9 positions match TRBD2. V lost 4 bases and J lost 8; bases outside the gene matches: 12. This CDR3 is 16 amino acids long. Per the germline V gene, CDR1 is MNHNS and CDR2 is SASEGT. The CDR3 here is CASSVNPGLAMDEQFF. Written as DNA, the CDR3 is TGTGCCAGCAGTGTAAATCCGGGACTAGCCATGGATGAGCAGTTCTTC.

V and J are TRBV6-5 and TRBJ1-1, with TRBD1 identical over 7 bases. V dropped 2 bases and J dropped 4; count of bases not matched to a gene: 4. This CDR3 has 14 amino acids. CDR1 is MNHEY and CDR2 is SVGAGI in the germline V gene. The CDR3 bases are TGTGCCAGCAGTTACAGCAGGGGGACCACTGAAGCTTTCTTT. Its translation is CASSYSRGTTEAFF.

This chain links TRBV29-1 with TRBJ2-5, with 11 nucleotides matching TRBD2. From germline, CDR1 is SQVTM and CDR2 ANQGSEA. The CDR3 has 14 amino acids. Trimming removed 6 bases from V and 2 bases from J; junction bases left unmatched: 5. CDR3 region: CSVSLAGAQETQYF. Here the CDR3 DNA reads TGCAGCGTCTCACTAGCGGGAGCACAAGAGACCCAGTACTTC.

This clone has just a few counts. This chain connects TRBV9 to TRBJ2-1; 10 bases map to TRBD1. CDR3 length: 16 residues. Trimming took 0 bases from V and 4 from J; bases not matched to a gene: 4. Germline V gene lookup returns CDR1 SGDLS and CDR2 YYNGEE. The CDR3 DNA reads TGTGCCAGCAGCGTAGGGTGGACAGGGGGTTACAATGAGCAGTTCTTC. Translation: CASSVGWTGGYNEQFF.

The CDR3 reads CASSSSGEQYF. The CDR3 DNA reads TGTGCCAGCAGCAGCTCGGGGGAGCAGTACTTC. The chain couples TRBV7-9 to TRBJ2-7, with a weak D call TRBD2 (5 bases). There are 11 residues in the CDR3. CDR1 is SEHNR and CDR2 is FQNEAQ in the germline V gene (reference sequence). V lost 5 bases and J lost 7, with 9 bases in between.

This rearrangement joins TRBV5-1 to TRBJ2-1, with 10 bases fitting TRBD2. Trimming cost V 4 bases and J 4 bases; bases outside gene matches: 5. The CDR3 covers 15 residues. The V gene's germline CDR1 is SGHRS and CDR2 YFSETQ. As DNA, the CDR3 is TGCGCCAGCAGCCGCCTAGCGGGGGAGTACAATGAGCAGTTCTTC. The encoded protein is CASSRLAGEYNEQFF.

V is TRBV7-8 and J is TRBJ2-2; 12 positions match TRBD2. The CDR3 consists of 15 residues. The V segment lost 6 bases and the J segment 3 bases; nucleotides outside the gene matches: 2. Germline V lookup: CDR1 SGHVS, CDR2 FQNEAQ. Written as DNA, the CDR3 is TGTGCCAGCAGAAGACTAGCGGGGGACACCGGGGAGCTGTTTTTT. Its translation: CASRRLAGDTGELFF.

The V and J genes are TRBV7-7 and TRBJ2-2; D is possibly TRBD1 (6 bases). Germline-derived CDR1 and CDR2 are SSHAT and FNYEAQ (reference sequence). Deletions cut 10 bases from V and 4 bases from J, with 16 bases between. CDR3 length: 14 residues. The CDR3 sequence: CATGTSPRTGELFF. CDR3 nucleotide sequence: TGTGCCACAGGGACATCCCCCCGCACCGGGGAGCTGTTTTTT.

The J gene is TRBJ2-7, the V gene TRBV7-9, with D possibly TRBD2 on 6 matching bases. Germline assignment: CDR1 SEHNR and CDR2 FQNEAQ (reference sequence). V shed 7 bases and J shed 6 bases, with 16 bases lying between them. There are 13 residues in the CDR3. CDR3 protein: CASMMTSFREQYF. CDR3 DNA: TGTGCCAGCATGATGACTAGTTTTCGCGAGCAGTACTTC.

Concerning this clone itself: Other DNA sequences within the sample encode an identical CDR3. The chain joins TRBV30 to TRBJ2-1, with TRBD2 matching 7 bases. From germline, CDR1 is GTSNPN and CDR2 SVGIG (reference sequence). The CDR3 has 14 residues. The junction had 9 bases not matched to a gene; V was cut back by 5 bases and J by 5 bases. The CDR3 loop is CAWGTSGTDNEQFF. CDR3 DNA sequence: TGTGCCTGGGGGACCAGCGGGACGGACAATGAGCAGTTCTTC.

Note on this clone: At one of its ends the junction is not consistent with the germline gene, which may arise from a read error. J is TRBJ2-5 and V is TRBV29-1; D gene ambiguous. CDR3 length equals 10 residues. Germline V gene data show CDR1 as SQVTM and CDR2 as ANQGSEA. CDR3 nucleotides: TGCAGCGTCGCGGCAGCCCCGGGTAACTTC. Translating gives CSVAAAPGNF.

The J gene is TRBJ1-2, the V gene TRBV7-9; D is perhaps TRBD1 (6 bases). CDR1 and CDR2 from the germline V gene are SEHNR and FQNEAQ (reference sequence). This CDR3 contains 13 residues. Trimming removed 0 bases from V and 5 bases from J, with 7 bases in between. CDR3 nucleotides: TGTGCCAGCAGCTTAGCAGGGGGTTATGGCTACACCTTC. This encodes CASSLAGGYGYTF.

The V gene is TRBV28, the J gene TRBJ1-6; D is undetermined. In germline, CDR1 is MDHEN, CDR2 SYDVKM. V lost 10 bases to trimming and J lost 8 bases, with 15 bases between them. There are 13 residues in the CDR3. In nucleotides, the CDR3 is TGTGCCACCCAGGTGGTCATCGATTCACCCCTCCACTTT. This gives the protein CATQVVIDSPLHF.

The rearrangement links TRBV4-1 to TRBJ2-3; TRBD2 agrees at 9 bases. With 1 base clipped from V and 10 bases from J, the junction kept 15 bases outside the gene matches. Germline CDR1 reads MGHRA; CDR2 reads YSYEKL. This CDR3 region has 17 residues. CDR3 sequence (DNA): TGCGCCAGCAGCCAAGCGGCTAGCGGGGAGCTCCCGGTTTCGCAGTATTTT. Translating gives CASSQAASGELPVSQYF.

Turning to this clone: The junction differs from germline at one of its ends, possibly a read error. This chain links TRBV7-9 with TRBJ1-2; perhaps TRBD1 as D (6 bases). Germline V gives CDR1 SEHNR, CDR2 FQNEAQ (reference sequence). The CDR3 consists of 14 residues. CDR3 nucleotide sequence: TGTTCCAGCAGCTTAGGGGGGGGCCTCTATGGCTACACCTTC. Translating it yields CSSSLGGGLYGYTF.

The chain recombines TRBV10-1 with TRBJ2-5; 14 nucleotides align to TRBD2. The last part of the DNA fits TRBJ2-7 better; the J call may be wrong. Germline-derived CDR1 and CDR2 are WNHNN and SYGVQD (reference sequence). The CDR3 extends over 18 amino acids. The DNA of the CDR3 is TGCGCCAGCAGCCCTACCCGTCCGGGACTAGCGGGAGTGGACGAGCAGTACTTC. It yields the protein CASSPTRPGLAGVDEQYF.

This chain uses TRBV7-9 with TRBJ1-1; D remains ambiguous. CDR1 is SEHNR and CDR2 is FQNEAQ in the germline V gene (reference sequence). CDR3 length equals 12 residues. V was cut by 1 base and J by 10 bases, with 10 bases left in between. CDR3 bases: TGTGCCAGCAGCTTAGGTTCAGGTGTAGCTTTCTTT. Its translation: CASSLGSGVAFF.